Here is one T cell receptor (beta chain) with its context. Its antigen is currently unknown. The sample is drawn from a study of neoadjuvant anti-PD-1 for oral cavity cancer. Overall study findings and caveats: Only three patients per response group were TCR-analyzed; validation needed.

The junction had 6 bases not matched to a gene; V was cut back by 5 bases and J by 2 bases. There are 14 residues in the CDR3. Germline V gene sequence: CDR1 MNHEY, CDR2 SVGAGI. Most PBMC samples had 450 to 500 ng input DNA in six replicates. Assay used: immunoSEQ multiplex PCR; TCRdb lists only in-frame clones, some missing. The sample lists 15,000 or so clones; approximately 70% were seen once. The rearrangement uses TRBV6-5 and TRBJ2-7, with 7 bases lining up with TRBD2. Sequenced here: PBMCs, sampled before nivolumab (anti-PD-1) treatment. This receptor was obtained from a person between 40 and 79 years old with oral cavity squamous cell carcinoma. This CDR3 is CASSTGLYPYEQYF. The CDR3 DNA follows: TGTGCCAGCAGTACGGGACTATACCCCTACGAGCAGTACTTC.